This paragraph covers one T cell receptor (beta chain) sequence. These data come from a study of shared clonotypes between healthy human individuals. Recent acute infections and vaccinations were absent in the healthy HIV-negative adult donors. The CDR3 length is 13 residues. V was clipped by 1 base and J by 5 bases, with 8 bases between them. Germline values: CDR1 SGHTA, CDR2 FQGNSA. Data came from immunoSEQ multiplex PCR; TCRdb stores just in-frame clones and leaves some out. The profile shows 950,000 to 1,100,000 clones, more than 60% of them singletons. This TCR was sampled from a man aged 18-30 years in good health. Specimen: memory CD4+ T cells sorted from blood. Subset given: CD45RA-negative fraction. This chain uses TRBV7-2 with TRBJ2-5; a weak D match, TRBD2 (6 bases). CDR3 protein: CASSLGSGETQYF. In nucleotides, the CDR3 is TGTGCCAGCAGCTTAGGGAGCGGGGAGACCCAGTACTTC.